This T cell receptor beta chain was retrieved from a study of cytomegalovirus exposure and HLA in healthy donors. Across the study: Counted in an early data release were about 85 million unique TCRs from HLA-typed donors. Study-level points and caveats: Rarity held for most TCR sequences, but there were some public TCRs that occurred in many donors. The study reported that TCR beta sequences accurately predicted HLA-A and HLA-B alleles in most subjects.

Trimming cost V 7 bases and J 8 bases; bases outside gene matches: 16. The CDR3 covers 15 residues. CDR1 is MDHEN, CDR2 SYDVKM, per germline. Concerning this clone itself: Its antigen is not identified.

The PCR made use of 60 Vbeta and 13 Jbeta primers. Using immunoSEQ multiplex PCR, the repertoire was profiled, and TCRdb retains in-frame clones only, with some absent. Seen here are about 72,000 clones, roughly 82% observed once, and the top ten hold 1.5% to 2%. The chain combines TRBV28 with TRBJ1-2; 7 nucleotides line up with TRBD1. The specimen was PBMCs. The receptor was derived from a man aged 18 to 35 in good health and CMV-seronegative. CDR3 in amino acids: CASTPAAPGGWGYTF. CDR3 DNA sequence: TGTGCCAGCACACCGGCGGCCCCAGGGGGTTGGGGCTACACCTTC.